A selection of T cell receptor beta chains follows, all from one sample in a study of T cell repertoires in ileal Crohn's disease. Method: immunoSEQ multiplex PCR; TCRdb's copy keeps in-frame clones and lacks some. This sample has around 14,000 clones, with 75% to 85% found just once. Sequencing was done on a sample of ileal tissue. These receptors came from an adult with Crohn's disease. Both conserved end residues are trimmed from each CDR3. Fields, in order: V gene, J gene, clone size, CDR3 protein. Expanded clones are given a class, and other clones once, few, many or no size at all.

>TRBV19|TRBJ1-1|NA
ASSIQGGRNTEAF
>TRBV5-6|TRBJ1-3|NA
ASSLGQGANTIY
>TRBV25-1|TRBJ2-2|NA
ASRWTGQSGELF
>TRBV30|TRBJ2-1|NA
AWSVILSGEQF
>TRBV2|TRBJ2-3|few
ASSVGLAGGLGGTDTQY
>TRBV6-5|TRBJ1-1|NA
ASSSGGLMNTEAF
>TRBV11-2|TRBJ1-5|NA
ASSLNREGQPQH
>TRBV7-2|TRBJ2-3|NA
ASSLGGTTDTQY
>TRBV25-1|TRBJ1-1|NA
ASSPRGMNTEAF
>TRBV6-1|TRBJ1-1|NA
ASSSRQGAEAF
>TRBV27|TRBJ1-1|once
ASSLLTSTGTNTEAF
>TRBV18|TRBJ2-2|NA
ASSRQGAFTGELF
>TRBV10-2|TRBJ2-5|NA
ASSVKLAGGPQETQY
>TRBV5-1|TRBJ2-5|NA
ASSRTSGGETQY
>TRBV6-4|TRBJ2-6|once
ASSVQGGSGANVLT
>TRBV11-3|TRBJ2-3|NA
ASSLVTSGTDTQY
>TRBV30|TRBJ1-1|NA
AWSPRGRGTEAF
>TRBV7-3|TRBJ1-2|NA
ASSPDRNYGYT
>TRBV10-3|TRBJ1-5|NA
ATTHRTNQPQH
>TRBV4-3|TRBJ1-2|NA
ASSPQNRGYGYT
>TRBV27|TRBJ1-1|NA
ASSSGRTEAF
>TRBV29-1|TRBJ1-2|few
SSDRGHLDYGYT
>TRBV6-5|TRBJ2-7|NA
ATRQGGPYEQY
>TRBV19|TRBJ1-1|NA
ASSRDAVGTTEAF
>TRBV28|TRBJ1-2|once
ASSFQVYGYT
>TRBV5-1|TRBJ2-4|large
ASSPGQGSFSIQY
>TRBV10-3|TRBJ2-3|NA
AISLRGQVGTDTQY
>TRBV12-1|TRBJ2-1|NA
ASSWGQLTYNEQF
>TRBV2|TRBJ1-1|few
ANREGWGGTEAF
>TRBV18|TRBJ1-3|NA
ASSPPKGQSSGNTIY
>TRBV11-2|TRBJ1-1|NA
ASSLVDRGLGMNTEAF
>TRBV18|TRBJ1-2|NA
ASSRTGSYGYT
>TRBV7-9|TRBJ1-2|NA
ASSEYGYT